This T cell receptor beta chain stems from a study of radiation and T cells in renal cell carcinoma. General study results and limits: Without pretreatment biopsies, baseline tumor clonotype presence was undetermined.

Documented time point: blood 2 weeks post-SBRT. Treatment described: 15 Gy SBRT to primary tumor, nephrectomy 4 weeks later. Clear cell pathology was present in this patient's renal cell carcinoma. This clone showed up just once. What it binds is not known. CDR1 and CDR2 from the germline V gene are SGHRS and YFSETQ. CDR3 length: 13 amino acids. V lost 0 bases to trimming and J lost 8 bases, with 8 bases between them. The repertoire was sequenced with immunoSEQ multiplex PCR; TCRdb's copy has only in-frame clones and lacks some. The sample consists of roughly 130,000 clones, 88% of them appearing once. The sequence derives from a woman between 70 and 85 years old with renal cell carcinoma. This specimen was blood, taken from a patient whose treatment included radiotherapy and nephrectomy. This chain uses TRBV5-1 with TRBJ1-4; tentative D call: TRBD1 (6 bases). The CDR3 sequence: CASSLGTGEKLFF. The CDR3 DNA reads TGCGCCAGCAGCTTGGGTACAGGGGAAAAACTGTTTTTT.